Listed here is a single T cell receptor (beta chain). The antigen remains undetermined. Second doses were pooled across both intervals (about 4 or about 12 weeks). Assay: immunoSEQ multiplex PCR; the TCRdb copy retains only in-frame clones and omits some. Of some 200,000 clones in the sample, approximately 90% were seen once. The data were obtained in a study of T cell responses to AZD1222 COVID-19 vaccine. Germline values: CDR1 KGHDR, CDR2 SFDVKD. The CDR3 is made up of 14 amino acids. V was trimmed by 5 bases and J by 0 bases, leaving 9 bases between them. The study's findings and limits: Recipients of AZD1222 seropositive at baseline numbered only five or six. It should be noted that donors were predominantly white British and more often female, and clonal diversity was possibly underestimated.

Sequencing used peripheral blood, obtained 28 days after the second AZD1222 dose. The gene calls are TRBV24-1 and TRBJ1-2; tentative D call: TRBD1 (6 bases). This receptor was identified in an adult who received the AZD1222 COVID-19 vaccine. As DNA, the CDR3 is TGTGCCACCAGTGCTGGGGGCCCTAACTATGGCTACACCTTC. Its translation is CATSAGGPNYGYTF.